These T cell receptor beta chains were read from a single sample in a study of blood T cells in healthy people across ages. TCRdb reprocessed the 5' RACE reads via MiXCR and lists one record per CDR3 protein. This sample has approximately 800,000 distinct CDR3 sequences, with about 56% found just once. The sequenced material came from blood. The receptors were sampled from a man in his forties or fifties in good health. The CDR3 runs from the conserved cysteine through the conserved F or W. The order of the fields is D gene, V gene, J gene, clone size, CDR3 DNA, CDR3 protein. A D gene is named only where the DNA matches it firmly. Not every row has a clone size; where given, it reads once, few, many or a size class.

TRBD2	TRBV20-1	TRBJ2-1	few	TGCAGTGCTAGAGATCAACTAGCGGCCACGCTCTGGAATGAGCAGTTCTTC	CSARDQLAATLWNEQFF
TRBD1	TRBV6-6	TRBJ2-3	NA	TGTGCCAGCAGATCCCAAGACAGGGGCGTAACAGATACGCAGTATTTT	CASRSQDRGVTDTQYF
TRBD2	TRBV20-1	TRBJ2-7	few	TGCAGTGCTAGATCTCAGACTAGCGGGGGAACCTACGAGCAGTACTTC	CSARSQTSGGTYEQYF
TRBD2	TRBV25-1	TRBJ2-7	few	TGTGCCAGCAGTGAATTAGCTAGCGGACCCTACGAGCAGTACTTC	CASSELASGPYEQYF
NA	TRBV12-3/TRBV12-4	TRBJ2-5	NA	TGTGCCAGCAGCCGACTCCAGGGGAACCAAGAGACCCAGTACTTC	CASSRLQGNQETQYF
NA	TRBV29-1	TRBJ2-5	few	TGCAGCGTTACGGAATGGGAGACCCAGTACTTC	CSVTEWETQYF
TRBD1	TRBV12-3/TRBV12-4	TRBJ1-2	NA	TGTGCCAGCAGAAAGGGACAGGGGGCTTTCTATGGCTACACCTTC	CASRKGQGAFYGYTF
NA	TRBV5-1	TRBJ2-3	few	TGCGCCAGCAGCAAGGACGGGAACTGGGCTCGCCGGCTGGGTACGCAGTATTTT	CASSKDGNWARRLGTQYF
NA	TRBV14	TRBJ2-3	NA	TGTGCCAGCAGCCAAGAAGGCAGGGTCGGTGCAGATACGCAGTATTTT	CASSQEGRVGADTQYF
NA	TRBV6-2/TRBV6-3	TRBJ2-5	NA	TGTGCCAGCAGTCACGGGAGTTCGGCCGAGACCCAGTACTTC	CASSHGSSAETQYF
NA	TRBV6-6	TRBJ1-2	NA	TGTGCCAGCAGCGGTAGACAGGCTGAGGTCGGCTACACCTTC	CASSGRQAEVGYTF
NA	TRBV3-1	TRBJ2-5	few	TGTGCCAGCAGCTTCCGACTAGGGGGAAAGACCCAGTACTTC	CASSFRLGGKTQYF
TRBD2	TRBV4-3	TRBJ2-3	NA	TGCGCCAGCAGCCAGAGTAGCGGGACAACAGATACGCAGTATTTT	CASSQSSGTTDTQYF
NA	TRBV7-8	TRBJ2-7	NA	TGTGCCAGCCTGGACAGCTCCTACGAGCAGTACTTC	CASLDSSYEQYF
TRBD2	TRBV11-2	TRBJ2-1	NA	TGTGCCAGCAGCTCGAGTCTAGCGGACTACCTCAATGAGCAGTTCTTC	CASSSSLADYLNEQFF